The next 23 T cell receptor beta chains were all read from a single sample in a study of T cells in tuberculosis. Sorting used thawed, overnight-rested PBMC stained with anti-CD3, a viability dye and GMM-loaded CD1B tetramer. The CD1B tetramers carried C32 glucose monomycolate purified from Rhodococcus equi. Sequencing was performed with immunoSEQ multiplex PCR; in TCRdb, only in-frame clones are kept and a portion is missing. The sample lists roughly 61,000 clones, approximately 85% seen once, with just over 20% in the top ten. Sample: CD1b-GMM tetramer-negative cells sorted from PBMCs. These TCRs come from an adult woman with latent tuberculosis.

This clone occurred a few times. The chain has TRBV6-1 and TRBJ2-1; D call uncertain. Germline CDR1 MNHNS, CDR2 SASEGT. The V end lost 4 bases, the J end lost 9 bases, and 7 bases lay between the germline ends. The CDR3 loop spans 11 amino acids. The chain's CDR3 is CASSVGLEQFF. CDR3 coding DNA: TGTGCCAGCAGTGTGGGCCTTGAGCAGTTCTTC.

The chain combines TRBV28 with TRBJ1-4; D may be TRBD1 (6 bases). Trimming removed 3 bases at V and 6 bases at J, with 11 bases between. Germline V lookup: CDR1 MDHEN, CDR2 SYDVKM. This CDR3 has 14 amino acids. Here the CDR3 DNA reads TGTGCCAGCAGTTTTCTGGGGGCAGATGAAAAACTGTTTTTT. Amino acid sequence: CASSFLGADEKLFF.

The rearrangement uses TRBV28 and TRBJ1-1, with D unresolved. Between the trimmed V and J ends, which lost 3 bases and 8 bases, there was a span of 10 bases. Germline CDR1 MDHEN, CDR2 SYDVKM. The CDR3 extends over 12 amino acids. CDR3 protein: CASSLWGAEAFF. The DNA of the CDR3 is TGTGCCAGCAGTTTGTGGGGAGCAGAAGCTTTCTTT.

In its sample, this clone was seen a few times. This chain links TRBV28 with TRBJ1-5; unclear D gene. CDR1 is MDHEN and CDR2 is SYDVKM in the germline V gene. Trimming removed 2 bases at V and 5 bases at J, with 7 bases between. The CDR3 spans 13 residues. CDR3 sequence (DNA): TGTGCCAGCAGTTTACGGGGAGATCAGCCCCAGCATTTT. Amino acids: CASSLRGDQPQHF.

The rearrangement links TRBV11-2 to TRBJ1-3; 9 bases match TRBD1. Germline CDR1 and CDR2: SGHAT and FQNNGV. With V trimmed by 5 bases and J by 2 bases, 4 bases remained unmatched. The CDR3 loop spans 15 amino acids. In nucleotides, the CDR3 is TGTGCCAGCAGCCTACAGGGGGCAGCTGGAAACACCATATATTTT. It is translated as CASSLQGAAGNTIYF.

The chain uses TRBV28 and TRBJ1-2; possibly TRBD1 for D (5 bases). The germline V gene encodes CDR1 MDHEN and CDR2 SYDVKM. The V and J ends lost 4 bases and 2 bases respectively, with 8 bases between them. The CDR3 has 13 amino acids. The CDR3 region is CASSSDRNYGYTF. For the CDR3, the DNA is TGTGCCAGCAGTTCAGACAGAAACTATGGCTACACCTTC.

This clone was seen a few times. The CDR3 loop reads CASRGPTGHQDNEQFF. DNA for the CDR3: TGTGCCAGCAGAGGCCCCACGGGACACCAAGACAATGAGCAGTTCTTC. The V and J genes are TRBV6-6 and TRBJ2-1, with D possibly being TRBD1 (6 bases). Germline lookup yields CDR1 MNHNY and CDR2 SVGAGI (reference sequence). This CDR3 spans 16 amino acids. The V end lost 6 bases, the J end lost 5 bases, and 20 bases lay between the germline ends.

This chain connects TRBV5-1 to TRBJ1-1; D remains ambiguous. The length of the CDR3 is 13 residues. Germline assignment: CDR1 SGHRS and CDR2 YFSETQ. V was cut by 6 bases and J by 1 base, with 10 bases left in between. DNA of the CDR3: TGCGCCAGCAAGGCAGCAGGGAACACTGAAGCTTTCTTT. Translated: CASKAAGNTEAFF.

The chain has TRBV7-9 and TRBJ2-5; TRBD2 agrees at 10 bases. The CDR3 extends over 16 amino acids. V was pared by 5 bases and J by 5 bases, with 11 bases of the junction left unmatched. Germline values: CDR1 SEHNR, CDR2 FQNEAQ (reference sequence). CDR3 in DNA: TGTGCCAGCAGCCTTTCCCAGCGGGGGGGCCAGGAGACCCAGTACTTC. Translating it yields CASSLSQRGGQETQYF.

The chain is built from TRBV6-5 and TRBJ1-1, with 7 bases identical to TRBD1. The CDR3 consists of 13 residues. J was trimmed by 10 bases and V by 6 bases; bases with no gene match: 11. Germline V gene lookup returns CDR1 MNHEY and CDR2 SVGAGI. In nucleotides, the CDR3 is TGTGCCAGCAGCTGGGGACAGTCTGGGGGAGCTTTCTTT. Residues: CASSWGQSGGAFF.

The chain uses TRBV5-1 and TRBJ1-2; TRBD1 aligns across 8 bases. Germline loops: CDR1 SGHRS, CDR2 YFSETQ. V lost 4 bases to trimming and J lost 1 base; unmatched junction nucleotides: 12. The length of the CDR3 is 17 residues. DNA for the CDR3: TGCGCCAGCAGCGCGGAATATACAGGGGGAATTAACTATGGCTACACCTTC. Amino acid sequence: CASSAEYTGGINYGYTF.

The rearrangement uses TRBV14 and TRBJ1-6; 7 bases are a match to TRBD1. CDR1 is SGHDN, CDR2 FVKESK, per germline. V was clipped by 6 bases and J by 9 bases; unmatched bases: 8. The CDR3 runs 14 residues. CDR3 region: CASRQTGSSSPLHF. The CDR3 bases are TGTGCCAGCAGACAGACAGGGTCCTCTTCACCCCTCCACTTT.

The gene calls are TRBV15 and TRBJ2-1, with D possibly matching TRBD2 (6 bases). This CDR3 spans 17 amino acids. Germline lookup yields CDR1 LNHNV and CDR2 YYDKDF (reference sequence). V lost 2 bases and J 7 bases, leaving 21 bases between the germline ends. CDR3 nucleotides: TGTGCCACCAGCAGATCCCGCCGGGGGAGCACAGTGAATGAGCAGTTCTTC. Its translation is CATSRSRRGSTVNEQFF.

This clone was seen a few times. This chain connects TRBV14 to TRBJ2-7, with D maybe TRBD2 (6 bases). V lost 3 bases to trimming and J lost 0 bases, with 15 bases between them. The CDR3 consists of 16 residues. CDR1 SGHDN and CDR2 FVKESK come from the germline V gene. The CDR3 nucleotides are TGTGCCAGCAGCCACCACTCCGGGAGATACTCCTACGAGCAGTACTTC. This encodes CASSHHSGRYSYEQYF.

This rearrangement joins TRBV11-2 to TRBJ2-3; TRBD2 agrees at 9 bases. Trimming cost V 5 bases and J 3 bases; bases outside gene matches: 12. The CDR3 is 17 residues long. Per the germline V gene, CDR1 is SGHAT and CDR2 is FQNNGV. The DNA for the CDR3 is TGTGCCAGCAGCAGGGCCCCTGTAGCGGGAGTAACAGATACGCAGTATTTT. It translates to CASSRAPVAGVTDTQYF. Full variable domain (remainder filled in from reference TRBV11-2 and TRBJ2-3): EAGVAQSPRYKIIEKRQSVAFWCNPISGHATLYWYQQILGQGPKLLIQFQNNGVVDDSQLPKDRFSAERLKGVDSTLKIQPAKLEDSAVYLCASSRAPVAGVTDTQYFGPGTRLTVL.

Worth noting for this clone: One end of the junction varies from germline; a read error may be responsible. The sample carries other DNA sequences with the same CDR3. The CDR3 loop is CASSLTGSSYNSPLHF. The DNA for the CDR3 is TGTGCCAGCAGCTTAACAGGAAGCTCCTATAATTCCCCCCTCCACTTT. The rearrangement links TRBV13 to TRBJ1-6; possible D gene TRBD1, 5 bases. This CDR3 has 16 residues. Germline assignment: CDR1 PRHDT and CDR2 FYEKMQ (reference sequence).

This sequence joins TRBV2 and TRBJ1-5; D uncertain. Germline V gene data show CDR1 as SNHLY and CDR2 as FYNNEI. CDR3 length equals 14 residues. The germline V and J ends were trimmed by 4 bases and 1 base, with 8 bases remaining between them. CDR3 loop: CASSVDWSNQPQHF. CDR3 DNA sequence: TGTGCCAGCAGTGTAGACTGGAGCAATCAGCCCCAGCATTTT.

V and J are TRBV6-5 and TRBJ1-2; D is perhaps TRBD1 (6 bases). V was cut by 6 bases and J by 4 bases, with 9 bases left in between. Germline V gives CDR1 MNHEY, CDR2 SVGAGI. The length of the CDR3 is 12 residues. The CDR3 here is CASRDSLYGYTF. In DNA form, the CDR3 reads TGTGCCAGCAGGGACAGTCTCTATGGCTACACCTTC.

This clone was seen only once. This chain links TRBV18 with TRBJ1-2; D is unclear. The V end was cut by 6 bases, the J end by 9 bases, with 11 bases between. This CDR3 comprises 11 residues. Per germline, CDR1 KGHSH and CDR2 LQKENI. The DNA of the CDR3 is TGTGCCAGCTCGTCGGGTGCCAGCTACACCTTC. As protein: CASSSGASYTF.

This sequence joins TRBV2 and TRBJ2-2; the D gene is possibly TRBD2 (5 bases). V shed 5 bases and J shed 5 bases, with 15 bases lying between them. The CDR3 length is 15 residues. CDR1 is SNHLY, CDR2 FYNNEI, per germline. The CDR3 bases are TGTGCCAGCAGTCAAATTGAGCGGAAGACCGGGGAGCTGTTTTTT. Translated, it gives CASSQIERKTGELFF.

The J gene is TRBJ1-1, the V gene TRBV29-1, with unresolved D. Looked up from germline, CDR1 is SQVTM and CDR2 is ANQGSEA. The CDR3 contains 13 residues. V lost 4 bases and J lost 4, with 13 bases in between. DNA of the CDR3: TGCAGCGTTGGGGCGGGCGGTGGCACTGAAGCTTTCTTT. Amino acids: CSVGAGGGTEAFF.

The chain links TRBV30 to TRBJ1-4; 7 nucleotides agree with TRBD1. This CDR3 comprises 13 residues. Germline V gives CDR1 GTSNPN, CDR2 SVGIG (reference sequence). With V trimmed by 2 bases and J by 5 bases, 2 bases remained unmatched. The CDR3 DNA follows: TGTGCCTGGAGTCCGACAGGGAATGAAAAACTGTTTTTT. This sequence encodes CAWSPTGNEKLFF.

V gene TRBV10-2 combines with J gene TRBJ2-3, with 8 bases fitting TRBD2. The CDR3 is made up of 13 amino acids. The V gene's germline CDR1 is WSHSY and CDR2 SAAADI. The V and J ends lost 10 bases and 4 bases, in that order; junction bases with no gene match: 7. CDR3 DNA: TGCGCCACCCATAGCGGGGCCGCAGATACGCAGTATTTT. This translates into CATHSGAADTQYF.